This passage covers 21 T cell receptor beta chains from one sample sequenced in a study of blood T cell repertoires in COVID-19. The table came from immunoSEQ multiplex PCR; TCRdb's copy has only in-frame clones and leaves some out. Altogether about 70,000 clones are present, about 86% being singletons, with the ten largest covering around 12%. Input material: peripheral blood. Source of these receptors: a human donor in a cohort sampled during active COVID-19.

This chain joins TRBV6-2 or TRBV6-3 and TRBJ1-2; D not resolved. V was pared by 4 bases and J by 4 bases, with 16 bases between. Germline values: CDR1 MNHEY, CDR2 SVGEGT. This CDR3 has 15 amino acids. In nucleotides, the CDR3 is TGTGCCAGCAGTTTCCCTCCTGGAGGCCTCTATGGCTACACCTTC. The encoded protein is CASSFPPGGLYGYTF.

CDR3 DNA sequence: TGTGCCAGCAGAAGACAGGGCCCCTACGAGCAGTACTTC. Translating gives CASRRQGPYEQYF. The V gene is TRBV7-2, the J gene TRBJ2-7, with 7 nucleotides matching TRBD1. Germline-derived CDR1 and CDR2 are SGHTA and FQGNSA. Unmatched junction bases numbered 4, after V lost 6 bases and J lost 2 bases. CDR3 length: 13 amino acids. Looking up the rest from reference TRBV7-2 and TRBJ2-7 gives the full variable domain: GAGVSQSPSNKVTEKGKDVELRCDPISGHTALYWYRQSLGQGLEFLIYFQGNSAPDKSGLPSDRFSAERTGGSVSTLTIQRTQQEDSAVYLCASRRQGPYEQYFGPGTRLTVT.

This chain uses TRBV7-8 with TRBJ2-3; 8 bases line up with TRBD2. Germline trimming cut 1 base from V and 1 base from J; bases unmatched to any gene: 4. Germline CDR1 SGHVS, CDR2 FQNEAQ. CDR3 length: 16 residues. CDR3 sequence reads: CASSLVASGRTDTQYF. CDR3 in DNA: TGTGCCAGCAGCTTAGTAGCTAGCGGGCGCACAGATACGCAGTATTTT. The whole variable domain, filled in from reference TRBV7-8 and TRBJ2-3, reads GAGVSQSPRYKVAKRGQDVALRCDPISGHVSLFWYQQALGQGPEFLTYFQNEAQLDKSGLPSDRFFAERPEGSVSTLKIQRTQQEDSAVYLCASSLVASGRTDTQYFGPGTRLTVL.

This chain links TRBV5-4 with TRBJ2-1; perhaps TRBD2 as D (5 bases). Trimming pared 0 bases from V and 0 bases from J, leaving 13 bases between. The germline V gene encodes CDR1 SGHNT and CDR2 YYREEE (reference sequence). The CDR3 covers 17 residues. DNA of the CDR3: TGTGCCAGCAGCTTGGATGGACTCACCAGCTCCTACAATGAGCAGTTCTTC. It codes for CASSLDGLTSSYNEQFF.

V is TRBV5-6 and J is TRBJ2-7; D may be TRBD1 (5 bases). CDR1 is SGHDT and CDR2 is YYEEEE in the germline V gene. Deletions cut 3 bases from V and 6 bases from J, with 7 bases between. The CDR3 is 11 amino acids. This chain's CDR3 is CASSSDSEQYF. The CDR3 nucleotides are TGTGCCAGCAGCTCCGACAGCGAGCAGTACTTC.

The V call is TRBV7-8, the J call TRBJ1-3; D is uncertain. CDR3 length: 14 residues. The germline V gene has CDR1 SGHVS and CDR2 FQNEAQ. Deletions cut 5 bases from V and 0 bases from J, with 8 bases between. The CDR3 DNA reads as TGTGCCAGCAGCCAGGAGTTCTCTGGAAACACCATATATTTT. Amino acid sequence: CASSQEFSGNTIYF.

The V gene is TRBV9, the J gene TRBJ2-7; TRBD1 agrees at 11 bases. Unmatched junction bases numbered 7, after V lost 4 bases and J lost 4 bases. This CDR3 has 15 residues. CDR1 and CDR2 from the germline V gene are SGDLS and YYNGEE. The CDR3 loop reads CASSPSGTGGYEQYF. CDR3 DNA sequence: TGTGCCAGCAGCCCTTCTGGGACAGGGGGATACGAGCAGTACTTC.

The chain's CDR3 is CASSAKRENTEAFF. The DNA of the CDR3 is TGTGCCAGCAGCGCAAAGCGGGAGAACACTGAAGCTTTCTTT. This sequence joins TRBV7-2 and TRBJ1-1; no clear D. The V and J ends lost 5 bases and 1 base respectively, with 11 bases between them. The CDR3 is made up of 14 amino acids. Germline V CDR1 and CDR2: SGHTA, FQGNSA.

The genes are TRBV4-3 and TRBJ2-7; 9 bases are a match to TRBD1. V was pared by 0 bases and J by 0 bases, with 18 bases of the junction left unmatched. Germline loops: CDR1 LGHNA, CDR2 YSLEER. The CDR3 loop spans 21 amino acids. CDR3 sequence reads: CASSQDKGGTGRKYGSYEQYF. The CDR3, as DNA: TGCGCCAGCAGCCAAGATAAGGGTGGGACAGGGAGAAAATATGGCTCCTACGAGCAGTACTTC.

This chain uses TRBV7-9 with TRBJ2-3, with 7 nucleotides matching TRBD2. The germline gives CDR1 SEHNR, CDR2 FQNEAQ (reference sequence). This CDR3 has 14 residues. V was pared by 6 bases and J by 2 bases, with 5 bases of the junction left unmatched. This CDR3 reads CASRRTRATDTQYF. The CDR3 DNA reads TGTGCCAGCAGACGGACTAGGGCCACAGATACGCAGTATTTT.

The gene calls are TRBV4-1 and TRBJ1-4, with 9 bases lining up with TRBD1. The CDR3 spans 20 residues. Per the germline V gene, CDR1 is MGHRA and CDR2 is YSYEKL. V was pared by 4 bases and J by 0 bases, with 15 bases of the junction left unmatched. The CDR3 is CASSRGPRDRAFATNEKLFF. The CDR3 region has the DNA TGCGCCAGCAGCCGAGGACCTCGGGACAGGGCCTTTGCAACTAATGAAAAACTGTTTTTT.

This chain joins TRBV7-2 and TRBJ1-5; D may be TRBD1 (6 bases). The CDR3 has 14 amino acids. In germline, CDR1 is SGHTA, CDR2 FQGNSA. V was clipped by 0 bases and J by 8 bases, with 11 bases between them. The CDR3 is CASSLAQGWEPQHF. DNA for the CDR3: TGTGCCAGCAGCTTAGCGCAGGGGTGGGAGCCCCAGCATTTT. Drawing the rest from reference TRBV7-2 and TRBJ1-5, the complete variable domain is GAGVSQSPSNKVTEKGKDVELRCDPISGHTALYWYRQSLGQGLEFLIYFQGNSAPDKSGLPSDRFSAERTGGSVSTLTIQRTQQEDSAVYLCASSLAQGWEPQHFGDGTRLSIL.

V and J are TRBV2 and TRBJ2-5; D is perhaps TRBD2 (6 bases). The CDR3 is made up of 15 amino acids. Trimming shortened V by 0 bases and J by 7 bases, and 15 bases separated the two germline ends. Germline V gives CDR1 SNHLY, CDR2 FYNNEI. In nucleotides, the CDR3 is TGTGCCAGCAGTGAAGCTTCCCCTCGGGGAGGGACCCAGTACTTC. Its protein product is CASSEASPRGGTQYF.

This clone was found a few times. V and J are TRBV4-3 and TRBJ2-3, with 10 positions matching TRBD2. In germline, CDR1 is LGHNA, CDR2 YSLEER. This CDR3 spans 18 amino acids. Losses at the gene ends were 0 bases for V and 2 bases for J; bases not matched to a gene: 8. Here the CDR3 reads CASSQDFRGLADTDTQYF. CDR3 nucleotide sequence: TGCGCCAGCAGCCAAGATTTTCGCGGACTAGCGGACACAGATACGCAGTATTTT.

This chain joins TRBV6-4 and TRBJ2-1; 8 bases are a match to TRBD2. The CDR3 length is 14 residues. Per germline, CDR1 MRHNA and CDR2 SNTAGT. The J segment lost 3 bases and the V segment lost 3 bases, leaving 1 base of the junction unmatched. CDR3 sequence (DNA): TGTGCCAGCAGTGAAGCGGGGGTCTACAATGAGCAGTTCTTC. This encodes CASSEAGVYNEQFF.

The V and J genes are TRBV2 and TRBJ1-2; 9 positions match TRBD1. V lost 7 bases, J lost 2 bases, and 5 bases stayed unmatched. This CDR3 spans 14 amino acids. Looked up from germline, CDR1 is SNHLY and CDR2 is FYNNEI. The CDR3 DNA is TGTGCCAGCACAGGACAGGGGTTAAACTATGGCTACACCTTC. This sequence encodes CASTGQGLNYGYTF.

The chain employs TRBV2 and TRBJ2-3; D is perhaps TRBD2 (7 bases). Germline assignment: CDR1 SNHLY and CDR2 FYNNEI. V was trimmed by 8 bases and J by 4 bases, leaving 13 bases between them. There are 13 residues in the CDR3. CDR3 protein: CASGGAKADTQYF. The CDR3 region has the DNA TGTGCCAGCGGGGGGGCCAAGGCAGATACGCAGTATTTT. Combining the CDR3 with reference TRBV2 and TRBJ2-3 gives the whole variable domain EPEVTQTPSHQVTQMGQEVILRCVPISNHLYFYWYRQILGQKVEFLVSFYNNEISEKSEIFDDQFSVERPDGSNFTLKIRSTKLEDSAMYFCASGGAKADTQYFGPGTRLTVL.

The chain uses TRBV30 and TRBJ1-1; 7 bases map to TRBD1. Trimming removed 6 bases from V and 4 bases from J; junction bases left unmatched: 11. CDR3 length: 14 amino acids. Germline V CDR1 and CDR2: GTSNPN, SVGIG (reference sequence). CDR3 bases: TGTGCCTGTCCGGCGAACAGGGGAACCACTGAAGCTTTCTTT. This translates into CACPANRGTTEAFF.

This chain connects TRBV29-1 to TRBJ1-1, with TRBD1 as a possible D gene (5 bases). This CDR3 is 12 amino acids long. Germline V gene sequence: CDR1 SQVTM, CDR2 ANQGSEA. V shed 4 bases and J shed 4 bases, with 10 bases lying between them. CDR3 protein: CSVAREGTEAFF. CDR3 DNA sequence: TGCAGCGTTGCCAGGGAAGGCACTGAAGCTTTCTTT.

The chain couples TRBV7-8 to TRBJ2-5; 9 bases map to TRBD1. Germline loops: CDR1 SGHVS, CDR2 FQNEAQ. V lost 7 bases and J lost 4; bases outside the gene matches: 7. The CDR3 is 14 amino acids. In DNA, the CDR3 is TGTGCCAGCATGGACCACAGGGGGCGAGAGACCCAGTACTTC. Encoded protein: CASMDHRGRETQYF.

The rearrangement uses TRBV5-4 and TRBJ2-7, with D maybe TRBD2 (6 bases). This CDR3 has 14 residues. Between the trimmed V and J ends, which lost 4 bases and 6 bases, there was a span of 17 bases. The germline gives CDR1 SGHNT, CDR2 YYREEE (reference sequence). The CDR3 spells CASSPTLGGGEQYF. CDR3 coding DNA: TGTGCCAGCAGCCCCACGTTGGGGGGAGGCGAGCAGTACTTC.